The 20 T cell receptor beta chains listed next were all sequenced from one sample in a study of CD8 T cells in ankylosing spondylitis. MiXCR, applied by TCRdb to the 5' RACE reads, yields one record per CDR3 protein. The sample lists around 280,000 distinct CDR3 sequences, about 19% seen once, with roughly 8% in the top ten. The material sequenced was blood, either unsorted or a sorted T cell fraction (not recorded which). Receptors originate from a male donor with ankylosing spondylitis or in good health (not recorded which).

The genes are TRBV19 and TRBJ2-1; 7 bases match TRBD1. Germline trimming cut 4 bases from V and 4 bases from J; bases unmatched to any gene: 7. Germline loops: CDR1 LNHDA, CDR2 SQIVND (reference sequence). This CDR3 contains 15 residues. CDR3 residues: CASSTTGALYNEQFF. The DNA for the CDR3 is TGTGCCAGTAGTACTACAGGGGCACTTTACAATGAGCAGTTCTTC.

This clonotype has just a few counts. The CDR3 is CASSFTGQQPQHF. The CDR3, as DNA: TGTGCCAGCAGTTTTACAGGACAGCAGCCCCAGCATTTT. This chain links TRBV12-3 or TRBV12-4 with TRBJ1-5; D might be TRBD1 (6 bases). Trimming pared 3 bases from V and 7 bases from J, leaving 10 bases between. The CDR3 covers 13 residues.

The CDR3 loop is CASRFTGGQETQYF. The CDR3 nucleotides read TGTGCCAGCAGGTTTACAGGGGGCCAAGAGACCCAGTACTTC. The chain carries TRBV12-3 or TRBV12-4 and TRBJ2-5; 8 bases match TRBD1. J gave up 1 base and V 6 bases, and 4 bases lay outside the gene matches. This CDR3 spans 14 amino acids.

There are a few counts of this clonotype. The chain couples TRBV10-1 to TRBJ2-3; TRBD1 is a possible D gene (6 bases). This CDR3 has 15 residues. Trimming removed 2 bases from V and 2 bases from J, with 11 bases in between. CDR1 is WNHNN, CDR2 SYGVQD, per germline (reference sequence). CDR3: CASSESRGHTDTQYF. In nucleotides, the CDR3 is TGCGCCAGCAGTGAGAGCCGGGGACACACAGATACGCAGTATTTT.

The chain is built from TRBV28 and TRBJ2-2; D not certain. With 6 bases removed from V and 5 bases from J, the gap between germline ends came to 10 bases. Germline V gene sequence: CDR1 MDHEN, CDR2 SYDVKM. This CDR3 comprises 13 residues. CDR3 region: CASRKEQTGELFF. The CDR3 DNA reads TGTGCCAGCAGAAAAGAGCAGACCGGGGAGCTGTTTTTT.

This clonotype was picked up many times. The chain uses TRBV6-1 and TRBJ1-2, with 8 bases aligning to TRBD1. This CDR3 spans 13 amino acids. Losses at the gene ends were 4 bases for V and 3 bases for J; bases not matched to a gene: 1. Germline V gene data show CDR1 as MNHNS and CDR2 as SASEGT. The CDR3 here is CASSVGQDYGYTF. DNA of the CDR3: TGTGCCAGCAGTGTGGGACAGGACTATGGCTACACCTTC.

The J gene is TRBJ1-5, the V gene TRBV6-4; tentatively, D is TRBD1 (6 bases). Looked up from germline, CDR1 is MRHNA and CDR2 is SNTAGT. The CDR3 contains 16 residues. Trimming pared 2 bases from V and 6 bases from J, leaving 17 bases between. In DNA, the CDR3 is TGTGCCAGCAGTGACCCGACTTGGGGGGCGATTCAGCCCCAGCATTTT. This codes for CASSDPTWGAIQPQHF.

In this sample, this clonotype turned up a few times. CDR3 sequence (DNA): TGCAGTGCTAGACGTCCAGGGACGAGGGAGCAGTACGTC. Translating it yields CSARRPGTREQYV. The chain employs TRBV20-1 and TRBJ2-7; D possibly uses TRBD1 or TRBD2 (5 bases each). In germline, CDR1 is DFQATT, CDR2 SNEGSKA (reference sequence). Trimming took off 2 bases at V and 7 bases at J, with 15 bases between the two ends. This CDR3 contains 13 residues.

The chain couples TRBV20-1 to TRBJ2-3, with 9 bases fitting TRBD2. Germline loops: CDR1 DFQATT, CDR2 SNEGSKA (reference sequence). The trim removed 0 bases at V and 8 bases at J, leaving 12 bases unmatched. The CDR3 contains 16 residues. CDR3 sequence reads: CSARDEGVAGEGTQYF. CDR3 in DNA: TGCAGTGCTAGAGATGAGGGGGTAGCGGGGGAAGGTACGCAGTATTTT.

The chain couples TRBV5-1 to TRBJ2-3, with no clear D. The CDR3 is 13 residues long. Germline loops: CDR1 SGHRS, CDR2 YFSETQ. Trimming took 1 base from V and 4 from J, leaving 7 bases between them. The CDR3 nucleotides read TGCGCCAGCAGCTTGTCTGGGCCAGATACGCAGTATTTT. Its translation is CASSLSGPDTQYF.

This clonotype was counted a few times. The chain carries TRBV5-5 and TRBJ2-7, with D unclear. The V and J ends lost 1 base and 5 bases respectively, with 7 bases between them. The V gene's germline CDR1 is SGHKS and CDR2 YYEKEE (reference sequence). CDR3 length equals 12 residues. The CDR3 protein is CASSLKLNEQYV. CDR3 DNA: TGTGCCAGCAGCTTGAAGTTAAACGAGCAGTACGTC.

A word on this clonotype: The junction and the germline gene differ at one end; a read error may be behind it. The chain carries TRBV5-1 and TRBJ2-5, with 9 bases identical to TRBD1. This CDR3 region has 14 residues. Germline V gene data show CDR1 as SGHRS and CDR2 as YFSETQ. The CDR3 loop is CASSTGQGKETLYF. CDR3 bases: TGCGCCAGCAGCACTGGACAGGGGAAAGAGACCCTGTACTTC.

This clonotype was seen more than once but under ten times. The chain has TRBV5-1 and TRBJ2-1; the D gene could be TRBD1 or TRBD2 (5 bases each). V gave up 2 bases and J gave up 6 bases, with 18 bases separating them. The CDR3 consists of 16 residues. Germline V gene sequence: CDR1 SGHRS, CDR2 YFSETQ. This CDR3 is CASSFSKLGDPNEQFF. In DNA form, the CDR3 reads TGCGCCAGCAGCTTTTCCAAACTCGGGGACCCCAATGAGCAGTTCTTC.

The J gene is TRBJ2-2, the V gene TRBV5-1; 12 bases are a match to TRBD2. J gave up 1 base and V 0 bases, and 1 base lay outside the gene matches. Germline CDR1 reads SGHRS; CDR2 reads YFSETQ. The CDR3 loop spans 17 amino acids. CDR3 nucleotide sequence: TGCGCCAGCAGCTTGGGACTAGCGGGAGTGAACACCGGGGAGCTGTTTTTT. This codes for CASSLGLAGVNTGELFF.

Only a few counts were recorded for this clonotype. The V and J genes are TRBV6-1 and TRBJ2-3, with 8 bases matching TRBD2. Germline V CDR1 and CDR2: MNHNS, SASEGT. Trimming at V came to 10 bases and at J to 8 bases, leaving 17 bases not matched to a gene. The CDR3 has 15 amino acids. CDR3 sequence reads: CATTAGAPLGGTQYF. Here the CDR3 DNA reads TGTGCCACCACAGCGGGGGCCCCGCTTGGTGGTACGCAGTATTTT.

This clonotype was detected ten times or more. This chain's CDR3 is CSVEGRDRGSEQYV. CDR3 in DNA: TGCAGCGTTGAAGGGCGGGACAGGGGATCCGAGCAGTACGTC. This chain connects TRBV29-1 to TRBJ2-7; 10 nucleotides match TRBD1. The germline gives CDR1 SQVTM, CDR2 ANQGSEA. CDR3 size: 14 residues. V gave up 1 base and J gave up 6 bases; unmatched junction bases: 6.

The V gene is TRBV13, the J gene TRBJ1-1; 7 positions match TRBD1. Looked up from germline, CDR1 is PRHDT and CDR2 is FYEKMQ (reference sequence). V trimming: 5 bases; J trimming: 4 bases; junction bases outside the gene matches: 4. The CDR3 is 13 residues long. CDR3 protein: CASSPTGRTEAFF. CDR3 bases: TGTGCCAGCAGCCCGACAGGGCGCACTGAAGCTTTCTTT.

The V and J genes are TRBV7-3 and TRBJ1-1; D is uncertain. V lost 4 bases and J lost 5, with 14 bases in between. Germline lookup yields CDR1 SGHTA and CDR2 FQGTGA. CDR3 length: 14 residues. The CDR3 sequence: CASSSKDPSTEAFF. CDR3 sequence (DNA): TGTGCCAGCAGCTCCAAAGACCCGAGTACTGAAGCTTTCTTT.

V gene TRBV28 combines with J gene TRBJ2-1, with 11 nucleotides matching TRBD1. The CDR3 spans 17 residues. Germline loops: CDR1 MDHEN, CDR2 SYDVKM. Trimming took 7 bases from V and 4 from J; bases not matched to a gene: 12. CDR3 in amino acids: CASTGTGGTYLYNEQFF. CDR3 sequence (DNA): TGTGCCAGCACCGGGACAGGGGGGACTTATCTGTACAATGAGCAGTTCTTC.

J is TRBJ2-2 and V is TRBV6-5; 7 nucleotides align to TRBD1. Germline loops: CDR1 MNHEY, CDR2 SVGAGI. The CDR3 consists of 17 residues. Trimming cost V 1 base and J 0 bases; bases outside gene matches: 5. This chain's CDR3 is CASSYFSGQTNTGELFF. CDR3 bases: TGTGCCAGCAGTTACTTCTCGGGACAGACGAACACCGGGGAGCTGTTTTTT.